Below are 22 T cell receptor beta chains sequenced from a single sample in a study of blood T cell repertoires in COVID-19. TCRdb keeps only in-frame clones here, not all; method: immunoSEQ multiplex PCR. The table records about 260,000 clones, 85% to 90% of them present only once. Specimen: peripheral blood. These TCRs come from a woman in her 40s who had recovered from COVID-19.

This sequence joins TRBV5-4 and TRBJ2-2; possible D gene TRBD1, 6 bases. In germline, CDR1 is SGHNT, CDR2 YYREEE (reference sequence). The CDR3 has 17 amino acids. Trimming stripped 4 bases from V and 0 bases from J, with 16 bases between. This CDR3 reads CASSPTGTPSNTGELFF. CDR3 nucleotide sequence: TGTGCCAGCAGCCCGACCGGGACACCATCGAACACCGGGGAGCTGTTTTTT.

The chain links TRBV7-9 to TRBJ2-7; D perhaps matches TRBD2 (5 bases). This CDR3 spans 15 amino acids. Germline V gives CDR1 SEHNR, CDR2 FQNEAQ (reference sequence). V was trimmed by 5 bases and J by 2 bases, leaving 16 bases between them. The CDR3 reads CASSHVSGVPYEQYF. The DNA for the CDR3 is TGTGCCAGCAGCCACGTATCCGGGGTCCCCTACGAGCAGTACTTC.

The V and J genes are TRBV9 and TRBJ2-7, with D uncertain. Germline values: CDR1 SGDLS, CDR2 YYNGEE. V dropped 4 bases and J dropped 3 bases, with 11 bases sitting between them. There are 13 residues in the CDR3. The DNA for the CDR3 is TGTGCCAGCAGCACTCAACCCCGCTACGAGCAGTACTTC. This gives the protein CASSTQPRYEQYF.

The V and J genes are TRBV6-5 and TRBJ2-3; D gene uncertain. Germline V gene sequence: CDR1 MNHEY, CDR2 SVGAGI. The length of the CDR3 is 14 residues. V was cut by 2 bases and J by 6 bases, with 12 bases left in between. CDR3 in amino acids: CASSYRVPGDTQYF. The DNA for the CDR3 is TGTGCCAGCAGTTACCGGGTCCCCGGGGATACGCAGTATTTT.

The chain uses TRBV12-5 and TRBJ2-1, with TRBD2 matching 11 bases. Germline V CDR1 and CDR2: LGHNT, FRNRAP. The junction had 10 bases not matched to a gene; V was cut back by 0 bases and J by 9 bases. The CDR3 totals 17 residues. The CDR3 nucleotides read TGTGCTAGTGGTTTGGTTCCCTCTAGCGGGGGGCGGGGTGAGCAGTTCTTC. The encoded protein is CASGLVPSSGGRGEQFF.

The gene calls are TRBV7-2 and TRBJ2-7; weak D call: TRBD1 (5 bases). This CDR3 contains 14 residues. Per germline, CDR1 SGHTA and CDR2 FQGNSA. Trimming shortened V by 1 base and J by 4 bases, and 11 bases separated the two germline ends. CDR3 coding DNA: TGTGCCAGCAGCTTAGGGAATAGGGGTTACGAGCAGTACTTC. The encoded protein is CASSLGNRGYEQYF.

The rearrangement joins TRBV3-1 (or the pseudogene TRBV3-2) to TRBJ1-5; the D is unclear. The CDR3 covers 13 residues. Deletions cut 4 bases from V and 8 bases from J, with 12 bases between. Per germline, CDR1 LGHDT and CDR2 YNNKEL (reference sequence). CDR3: CASSRGGKKPQHF. In nucleotides, the CDR3 is TGTGCCAGCAGCCGAGGCGGCAAGAAGCCCCAGCATTTT.

The chain is built from TRBV10-2 and TRBJ1-1; D unresolved. V dropped 6 bases and J dropped 7 bases, with 12 bases sitting between them. The CDR3 contains 12 residues. Germline values: CDR1 WSHSY, CDR2 SAAADI. The CDR3 loop reads CASRRGGSEAFF. The CDR3 region has the DNA TGCGCCAGCAGACGTGGTGGCAGTGAAGCTTTCTTT.

V gene TRBV6-5 combines with J gene TRBJ1-1; possible D gene TRBD1, 5 bases. Trimming cost V 2 bases and J 3 bases, with 7 bases left between them. Per germline, CDR1 MNHEY and CDR2 SVGAGI. The CDR3 runs 13 residues. Here the CDR3 reads CASSYRQYTEAFF. CDR3 in DNA: TGTGCCAGCAGTTACCGACAGTACACTGAAGCTTTCTTT.

This sequence joins TRBV5-1 and TRBJ1-6; D gene unclear. The CDR3 runs 13 residues. V shed 7 bases and J shed 10 bases, with 15 bases lying between them. Germline values: CDR1 SGHRS, CDR2 YFSETQ. CDR3 in DNA: TGCGCCAGCCGTCTGCAGGAGGTGTCACCCCTCCACTTT. It specifies CASRLQEVSPLHF.

The chain recombines TRBV7-9 with TRBJ2-6; tentative D call: TRBD1 (5 bases). Trimming removed 6 bases at V and 0 bases at J, with 9 bases between. The CDR3 covers 15 residues. Germline V CDR1 and CDR2: SEHNR, FQNEAQ (reference sequence). CDR3 region: CASSTRVSGANVLTF. For the CDR3, the DNA is TGTGCCAGCAGTACCAGGGTCTCTGGGGCCAACGTCCTGACTTTC.

The V call is TRBV7-2, the J call TRBJ2-1; D may be TRBD1 (5 bases). CDR3 length: 15 residues. V lost 6 bases and J 1 base, leaving 13 bases between the germline ends. Germline lookup yields CDR1 SGHTA and CDR2 FQGNSA. The CDR3 nucleotides read TGTGCCAGCAGACTAACCCAGGGATCCTACAATGAGCAGTTCTTC. Its translation: CASRLTQGSYNEQFF.

This rearrangement joins TRBV4-3 to TRBJ1-2; the D is unclear. The germline V gene has CDR1 LGHNA and CDR2 YSLEER. This CDR3 spans 14 amino acids. The V end was cut by 0 bases, the J end by 5 bases, with 10 bases between. CDR3 sequence: CASSQDTGGYGYTF. CDR3 DNA: TGCGCCAGCAGCCAAGACACTGGCGGATATGGCTACACCTTC.

This chain connects TRBV6-5 to TRBJ1-3; unclear D gene. Germline V gene sequence: CDR1 MNHEY, CDR2 SVGAGI. The V and J ends lost 0 bases and 4 bases respectively, with 7 bases between them. The CDR3 totals 14 residues. The CDR3 spells CASSYSRGGNTIYF. The CDR3 DNA reads as TGTGCCAGCAGTTACTCGAGAGGGGGAAACACCATATATTTT.

The chain carries TRBV11-3 and TRBJ1-1; 7 bases map to TRBD1. The CDR3 sequence is 15 residues long. With 6 bases clipped from V and 1 base from J, the junction kept 8 bases outside the gene matches. Germline loops: CDR1 SGHNT, CDR2 YENEEA. The CDR3 here is CASRLDRSRNTEAFF. The CDR3 DNA reads TGTGCCAGCAGACTGGACAGGTCCCGGAACACTGAAGCTTTCTTT.

The chain uses TRBV27 and TRBJ2-6; 9 positions agree with TRBD1. Trimming cost V 5 bases and J 1 base; bases outside gene matches: 9. The CDR3 is 18 amino acids. The germline V gene has CDR1 MNHEY and CDR2 SMNVEV (reference sequence). CDR3 protein: CASSEDRGGTSGANVLTF. The CDR3 nucleotides are TGTGCCAGCAGTGAGGACAGGGGAGGGACGTCTGGGGCCAACGTCCTGACTTTC.

The genes are TRBV9 and TRBJ2-7; possible D gene TRBD2, 5 bases. Between the trimmed V and J ends, which lost 0 bases and 2 bases, there was a span of 12 bases. Germline CDR1 and CDR2: SGDLS and YYNGEE. The length of the CDR3 is 15 residues. CDR3 DNA: TGTGCCAGCAGCGTAGCTCCGGGGTTTACCTACGAGCAGTACTTC. Protein: CASSVAPGFTYEQYF.

This clone was seen a handful of times. CDR3 residues: CASKFVASGANVLTF. The CDR3 DNA follows: TGTGCCAGCAAATTCGTAGCCTCTGGGGCCAACGTCCTGACTTTC. The chain has TRBV27 and TRBJ2-6; no reliable D call. Trimming removed 7 bases from V and 0 bases from J, with 10 bases in between. Germline V gene lookup returns CDR1 MNHEY and CDR2 SMNVEV (reference sequence). The CDR3 has 15 amino acids.

The chain is built from TRBV15 and TRBJ1-2, with TRBD1 as a possible D gene (5 bases). V gave up 3 bases and J gave up 5 bases, with 13 bases separating them. CDR1 LNHNV and CDR2 YYDKDF come from the germline V gene (reference sequence). This CDR3 region has 14 residues. The chain's CDR3 is CATSRSGTSYGYTF. The DNA of the CDR3 is TGTGCCACCAGCAGGAGCGGGACCTCGTATGGCTACACCTTC.

This chain uses TRBV4-3 with TRBJ1-4; D uncertain. The V gene's germline CDR1 is LGHNA and CDR2 YSLEER. This CDR3 has 14 amino acids. Trimming cost V 1 base and J 8 bases, with 11 bases left between them. The CDR3 protein is CASSQVAGIEKLFF. The CDR3 nucleotides read TGCGCCAGCAGCCAAGTTGCGGGGATCGAAAAACTGTTTTTT.

This clone was seen once. The V call is TRBV19, the J call TRBJ2-7; tentatively, D is TRBD1 (6 bases). Trimming shortened V by 5 bases and J by 3 bases, and 8 bases separated the two germline ends. Looked up from germline, CDR1 is LNHDA and CDR2 is SQIVND (reference sequence). The CDR3 contains 12 residues. CDR3 residues: CASSARGYEQYF. CDR3 DNA: TGTGCCAGTAGTGCCAGGGGCTACGAGCAGTACTTC.

The chain uses TRBV2 and TRBJ2-3, with D possibly TRBD1 on 5 matching bases. V shed 2 bases and J shed 6 bases, with 12 bases lying between them. CDR1 is SNHLY and CDR2 is FYNNEI in the germline V gene. The CDR3 is made up of 14 amino acids. CDR3 sequence: CASSELLRVDTQYF. CDR3 bases: TGTGCCAGCAGTGAACTCCTCAGGGTCGATACGCAGTATTTT.